This T cell receptor beta chain was profiled in a study of blood T cell repertoires in COVID-19. Data came from immunoSEQ multiplex PCR; TCRdb stores just in-frame clones and leaves some out. The data show approximately 170,000 clones, approximately 85% seen once. This CDR3 has 16 residues. Trimming removed 3 bases at V and 6 bases at J, with 17 bases between. The germline V gene encodes CDR1 LGHNA and CDR2 YSLEER. This chain connects TRBV4-3 to TRBJ1-4; unclear D gene. This receptor was identified in a man aged 55 to 70 who had recovered from COVID-19. Sequenced input: peripheral blood. Here the CDR3 DNA reads TGCGCCAGCAGCCAGCTAGGCGGTGTTAGTCATGAAAAACTGTTTTTT. Its translation is CASSQLGGVSHEKLFF.